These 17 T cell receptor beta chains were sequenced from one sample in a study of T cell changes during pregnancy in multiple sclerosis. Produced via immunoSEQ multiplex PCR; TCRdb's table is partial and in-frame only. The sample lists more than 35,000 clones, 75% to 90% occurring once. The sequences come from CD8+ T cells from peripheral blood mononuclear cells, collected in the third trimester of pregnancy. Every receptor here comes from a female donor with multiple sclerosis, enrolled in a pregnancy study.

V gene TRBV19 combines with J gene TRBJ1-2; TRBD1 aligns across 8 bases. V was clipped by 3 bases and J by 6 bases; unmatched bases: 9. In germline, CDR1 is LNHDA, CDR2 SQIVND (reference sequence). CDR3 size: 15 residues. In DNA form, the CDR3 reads TGTGCCAGTAGTATTCCCTGGACAGGGACAGATGGCTACACCTTC. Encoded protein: CASSIPWTGTDGYTF.

CDR3 DNA: TGTGCCAGCAGCCCAAATGAGGAGACCCAGTACTTC. This encodes CASSPNEETQYF. The J gene is TRBJ2-5, the V gene TRBV7-9; D is ambiguous. The CDR3 length is 12 residues. Deletions cut 5 bases from V and 5 bases from J, with 9 bases between. Looked up from germline, CDR1 is SEHNR and CDR2 is FQNEAQ (reference sequence).

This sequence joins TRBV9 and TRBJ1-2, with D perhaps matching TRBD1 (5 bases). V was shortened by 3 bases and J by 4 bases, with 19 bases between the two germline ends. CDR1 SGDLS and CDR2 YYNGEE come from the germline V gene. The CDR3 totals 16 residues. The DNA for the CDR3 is TGTGCCAGCAGCGCCCGGATCGGGGGAGGACGCTATGGCTACACCTTC. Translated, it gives CASSARIGGGRYGYTF.

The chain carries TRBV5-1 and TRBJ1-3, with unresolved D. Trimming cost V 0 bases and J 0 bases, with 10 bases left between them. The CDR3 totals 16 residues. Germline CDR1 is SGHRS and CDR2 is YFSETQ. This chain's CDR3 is CASSLGATDSGNTIYF. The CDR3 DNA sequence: TGCGCCAGCAGCTTGGGGGCGACGGACTCTGGAAACACCATATATTTT.

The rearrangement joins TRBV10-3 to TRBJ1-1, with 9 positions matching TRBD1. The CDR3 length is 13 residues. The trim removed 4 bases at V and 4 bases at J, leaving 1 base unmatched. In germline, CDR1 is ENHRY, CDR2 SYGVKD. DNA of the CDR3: TGTGCCATCAGTGTGACAGGGGGCACTGAAGCTTTCTTT. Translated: CAISVTGGTEAFF.

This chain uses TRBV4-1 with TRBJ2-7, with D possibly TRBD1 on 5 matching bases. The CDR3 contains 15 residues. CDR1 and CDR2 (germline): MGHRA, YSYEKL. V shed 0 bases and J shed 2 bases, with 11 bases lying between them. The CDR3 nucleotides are TGCGCCAGCAGCCAAGATATGGGGCTTCCCTACGAGCAGTACTTC. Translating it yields CASSQDMGLPYEQYF.

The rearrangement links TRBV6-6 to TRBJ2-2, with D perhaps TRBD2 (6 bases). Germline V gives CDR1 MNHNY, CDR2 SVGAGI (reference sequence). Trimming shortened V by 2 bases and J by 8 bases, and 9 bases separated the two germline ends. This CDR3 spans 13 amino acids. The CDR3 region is CASSYKAGGELFF. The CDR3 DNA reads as TGTGCCAGCAGTTACAAGGCGGGGGGGGAGCTGTTTTTT.

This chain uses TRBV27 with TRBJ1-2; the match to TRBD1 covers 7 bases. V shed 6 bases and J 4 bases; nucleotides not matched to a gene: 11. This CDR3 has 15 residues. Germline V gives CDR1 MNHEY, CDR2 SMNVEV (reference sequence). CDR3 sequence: CASRGPDRSSYGYTF. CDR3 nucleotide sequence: TGTGCCAGCAGAGGCCCGGACAGGTCCTCCTATGGCTACACCTTC.

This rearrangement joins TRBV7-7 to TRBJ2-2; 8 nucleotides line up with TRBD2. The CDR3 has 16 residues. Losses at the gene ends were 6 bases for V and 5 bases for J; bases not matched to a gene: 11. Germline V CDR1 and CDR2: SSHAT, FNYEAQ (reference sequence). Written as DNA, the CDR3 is TGTGCCAGCAGTACGCCGGGAGGGTGGCTTACCGGGGAGCTGTTTTTT. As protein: CASSTPGGWLTGELFF.

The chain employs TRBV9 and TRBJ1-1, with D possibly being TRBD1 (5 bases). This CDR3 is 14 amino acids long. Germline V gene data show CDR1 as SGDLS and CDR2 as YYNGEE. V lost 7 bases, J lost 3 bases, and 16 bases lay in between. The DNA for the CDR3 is TGTGCCAGCGGCACAGGCCCATTAGACACTGAAGCTTTCTTT. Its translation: CASGTGPLDTEAFF.

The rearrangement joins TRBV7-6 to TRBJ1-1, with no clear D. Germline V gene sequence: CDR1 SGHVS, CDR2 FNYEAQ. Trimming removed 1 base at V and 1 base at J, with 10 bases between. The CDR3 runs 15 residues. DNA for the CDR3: TGTGCCAGCAGCTTAGATCTGTTTCCGAACACTGAAGCTTTCTTT. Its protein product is CASSLDLFPNTEAFF.

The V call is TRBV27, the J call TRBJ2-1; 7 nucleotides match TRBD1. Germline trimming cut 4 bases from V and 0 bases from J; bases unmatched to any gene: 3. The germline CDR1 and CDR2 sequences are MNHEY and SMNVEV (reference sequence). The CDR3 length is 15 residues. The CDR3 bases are TGTGCCAGCAGTTCAACAGGGGACTCCTACAATGAGCAGTTCTTC. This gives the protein CASSSTGDSYNEQFF.

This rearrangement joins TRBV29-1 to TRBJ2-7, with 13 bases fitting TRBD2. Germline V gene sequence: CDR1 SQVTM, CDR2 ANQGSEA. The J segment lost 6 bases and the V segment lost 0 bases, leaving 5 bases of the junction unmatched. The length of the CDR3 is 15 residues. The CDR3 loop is CSVEDGLAGDGEQYF. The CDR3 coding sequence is TGCAGCGTTGAAGATGGACTAGCGGGAGATGGCGAGCAGTACTTC.

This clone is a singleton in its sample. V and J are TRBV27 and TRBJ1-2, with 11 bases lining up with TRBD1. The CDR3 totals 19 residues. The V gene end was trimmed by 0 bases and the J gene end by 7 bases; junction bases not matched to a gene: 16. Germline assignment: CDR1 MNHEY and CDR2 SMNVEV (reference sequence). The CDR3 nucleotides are TGTGCCAGCAGTTTATCTCCAGACAACTTGGACAGGGGGCTAGGTGGCTACACCTTC. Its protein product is CASSLSPDNLDRGLGGYTF.

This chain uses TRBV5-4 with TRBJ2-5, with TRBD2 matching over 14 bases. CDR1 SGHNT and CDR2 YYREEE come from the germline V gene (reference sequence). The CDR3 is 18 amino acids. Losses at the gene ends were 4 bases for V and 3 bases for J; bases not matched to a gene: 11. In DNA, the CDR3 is TGTGCCAGCAGCCAGGGACTAGCGGGAGTAAAAGGGGAAGAGACCCAGTACTTC. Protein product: CASSQGLAGVKGEETQYF.

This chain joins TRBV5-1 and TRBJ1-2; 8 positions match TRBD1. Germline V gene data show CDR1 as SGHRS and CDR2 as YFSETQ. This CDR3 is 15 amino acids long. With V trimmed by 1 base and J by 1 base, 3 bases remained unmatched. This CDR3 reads CASSLRTGNNYGYTF. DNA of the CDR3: TGCGCCAGCAGCTTGCGGACAGGGAATAACTATGGCTACACCTTC.

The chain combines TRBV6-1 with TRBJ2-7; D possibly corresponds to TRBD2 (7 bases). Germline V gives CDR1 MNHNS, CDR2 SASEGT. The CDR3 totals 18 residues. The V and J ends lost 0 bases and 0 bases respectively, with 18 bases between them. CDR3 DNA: TGTGCCAGCAGTGAAGCTGTGGGGGCCGGCGGGAGCTCCTACGAGCAGTACTTC. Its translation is CASSEAVGAGGSSYEQYF.